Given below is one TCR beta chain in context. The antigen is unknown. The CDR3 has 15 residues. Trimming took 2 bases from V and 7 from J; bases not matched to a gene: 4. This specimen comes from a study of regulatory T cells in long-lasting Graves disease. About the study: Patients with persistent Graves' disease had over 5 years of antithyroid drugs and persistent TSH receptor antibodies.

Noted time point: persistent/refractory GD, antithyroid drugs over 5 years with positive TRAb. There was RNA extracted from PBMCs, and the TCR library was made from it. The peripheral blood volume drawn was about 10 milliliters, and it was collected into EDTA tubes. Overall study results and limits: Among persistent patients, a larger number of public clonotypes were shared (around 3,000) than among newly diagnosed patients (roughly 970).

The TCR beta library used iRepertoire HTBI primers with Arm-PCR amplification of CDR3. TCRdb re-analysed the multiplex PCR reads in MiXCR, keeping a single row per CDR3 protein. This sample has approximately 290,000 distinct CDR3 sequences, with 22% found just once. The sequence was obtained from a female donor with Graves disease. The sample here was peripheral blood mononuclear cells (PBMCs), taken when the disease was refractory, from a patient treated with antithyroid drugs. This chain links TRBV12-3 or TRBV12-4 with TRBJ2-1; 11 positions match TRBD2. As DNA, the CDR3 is TGTGCCAGCAGTTTATCGACTAGCGGGACAAATGAGCAGTTCTTC. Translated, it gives CASSLSTSGTNEQFF.